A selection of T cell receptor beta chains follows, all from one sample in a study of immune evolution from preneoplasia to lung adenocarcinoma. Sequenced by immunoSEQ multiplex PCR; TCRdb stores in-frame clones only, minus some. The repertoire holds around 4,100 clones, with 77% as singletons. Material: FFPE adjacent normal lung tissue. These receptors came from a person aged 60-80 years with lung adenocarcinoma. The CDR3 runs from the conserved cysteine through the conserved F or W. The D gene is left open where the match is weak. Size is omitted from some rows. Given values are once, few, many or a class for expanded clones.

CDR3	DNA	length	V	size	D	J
CASSDPLHEQFF	TGTGCCAGCAGTGACCCATTACATGAGCAGTTCTTC	12	TRBV2	NA	NA	TRBJ2-1
CASSRRPQHF	TGTGCCAGCAGCCGCCGGCCCCAGCATTTT	10	TRBV21-1	NA	NA	TRBJ1-5
CSVARSYTGELFF	TGCAGCGTTGCTCGGTCATACACCGGGGAGCTGTTTTTT	13	TRBV29-1	NA	NA	TRBJ2-2
CASSFGTSPDTQYF	TGTGCCAGCAGCTTTGGGACTAGTCCAGATACGCAGTATTTT	14	TRBV11-2	NA	TRBD2	TRBJ2-3
CATSRVRGETQYF	TGTGCCACCAGCAGAGTGCGCGGGGAGACCCAGTACTTC	13	TRBV15	NA	NA	TRBJ2-5
CAWRKNLGDSKFF	TGTGCCTGGAGGAAGAATCTGGGCGATTCTAAGTTCTTC	13	TRBV30	NA	NA	TRBJ2-1
CASSVDPAGAQETQYF	TGTGCCAGCAGCGTAGATCCAGCGGGGGCACAAGAGACCCAGTACTTC	16	TRBV9	NA	TRBD2	TRBJ2-5
CAWSDGMGNQPQHF	TGTGCCTGGAGTGACGGGATGGGCAATCAGCCCCAGCATTTT	14	TRBV30	few	NA	TRBJ1-5
CASSPGTEYEQYF	TGTGCCAGCTCACCGGGGACAGAGTACGAGCAGTACTTC	13	TRBV18	NA	TRBD1	TRBJ2-7
CAITSGQGSYEQYF	TGTGCCATTACTTCGGGACAGGGGTCCTACGAGCAGTACTTC	14	TRBV2	NA	TRBD1	TRBJ2-7
CASSRGGVILYGYTF	TGTGCCAGTAGTAGAGGAGGGGTGATCCTCTATGGCTACACCTTC	15	TRBV19	NA	NA	TRBJ1-2
CATSRGWGGTEAFF	TGTGCCACCAGCAGAGGGTGGGGGGGCACTGAAGCTTTCTTT	14	TRBV15	NA	NA	TRBJ1-1
CASSSMGGGQPQHF	TGTGCCAGCAGCTCCATGGGGGGGGGACAGCCCCAGCATTTT	14	TRBV11-2	NA	NA	TRBJ1-5
CASSLGGGAANEQYF	TGCGCCAGCAGCTTGGGAGGCGGGGCCGCCAACGAGCAGTACTTC	15	TRBV5-1	few	NA	TRBJ2-7
CASSPPLGGVNYGYTF	TGTGCCAGCAGCCCCCCATTGGGTGGGGTCAACTATGGCTACACCTTC	16	TRBV5-6	NA	NA	TRBJ1-2
CASSVRGARGSYGYTF	TGTGCCAGCAGTGTACGGGGGGCCAGGGGCAGCTATGGCTACACCTTC	16	TRBV6-1	NA	NA	TRBJ1-2
CASSLTSRVDEQFF	TGTGCCAGCAGCTTGACAAGCCGGGTCGATGAGCAGTTCTTC	14	TRBV7-8	NA	NA	TRBJ2-1
CASSLVVTRGTVRTGELFF	TGTGCCAGCAGCTTAGTAGTAACCCGGGGGACGGTTCGCACCGGGGAGCTGTTTTTT	19	TRBV7-8	NA	NA	TRBJ2-2
CASSTRGGYSNQPQHF	TGTGCCAGCAGTACCCGGGGCGGGTATAGCAATCAGCCCCAGCATTTT	16	TRBV5-6	NA	NA	TRBJ1-5
CASRSIYTQYF	TGTGCCAGCAGATCAATATATACGCAGTATTTT	11	TRBV25-1	large	NA	TRBJ2-3
CASSTRGGGQETQYF	TGTGCCAGCTCCACGAGGGGGGGCGGCCAAGAGACCCAGTACTTC	15	TRBV18	NA	NA	TRBJ2-5
CSVMGHLNTEAFF	TGCAGCGTTATGGGACACCTGAACACTGAAGCTTTCTTT	13	TRBV29-1	few	NA	TRBJ1-1
CASSEVGPQNTGELFF	TGTGCCAGCAGTGAAGTGGGACCTCAGAACACCGGGGAGCTGTTTTTT	16	TRBV2	NA	NA	TRBJ2-2
CASSFRLAGDREQYF	TGTGCCAGCAGTTTCAGACTAGCGGGAGACCGAGAGCAGTACTTC	15	TRBV27	NA	TRBD2	TRBJ2-7
CATGAGPYNSPLHF	TGTGCCACTGGGGCCGGTCCTTATAATTCACCCCTCCACTTT	14	TRBV6-1	once	NA	TRBJ1-6
CASSLGWEETQYF	TGTGCCAGCAGCTTAGGTTGGGAAGAGACCCAGTACTTC	13	TRBV11-2	NA	NA	TRBJ2-5
CATKSTAESYGYTF	TGTGCCACCAAATCAACTGCCGAAAGCTATGGCTACACCTTC	14	TRBV10-3	NA	NA	TRBJ1-2
CASSETSGGTDTQYF	TGTGCCAGCAGTGAGACTAGCGGGGGCACAGATACGCAGTATTTT	15	TRBV6-4	NA	TRBD2	TRBJ2-3
CASSPLVGLAKNIQYF	TGTGCCAGCAGCCCGTTGGTTGGGTTGGCCAAAAACATTCAGTACTTC	16	TRBV7-8	NA	NA	TRBJ2-4
CASSPGHYNYGYTF	TGTGCCAGCAGTCCGGGACACTATAACTATGGCTACACCTTC	14	TRBV28	NA	NA	TRBJ1-2
CATSIGGGSYEQYF	TGTGCCACCAGCATCGGGGGGGGATCCTACGAGCAGTACTTC	14	TRBV15	few	TRBD2	TRBJ2-7
CASSVVIARDTQYF	TGTGCCAGCAGCGTAGTAATAGCGCGGGATACGCAGTATTTT	14	TRBV9	NA	NA	TRBJ2-3
CASIAAGGYEQYF	TGTGCCAGCATTGCCGCGGGGGGCTACGAGCAGTACTTC	13	TRBV6-5	NA	TRBD2	TRBJ2-7
CASSVGAGGREQFF	TGTGCCAGCAGCGTAGGGGCAGGCGGCCGGGAGCAGTTCTTC	14	TRBV9	NA	NA	TRBJ2-1
CASSLEASNQPQHF	TGTGCCAGCAGCTTAGAGGCTAGCAATCAGCCCCAGCATTTT	14	TRBV7-2	NA	NA	TRBJ1-5
CASISTSMNTEAFF	TGTGCCAGTATTTCGACATCCATGAACACTGAAGCTTTCTTT	14	TRBV19	NA	NA	TRBJ1-1
CAWNVVGNEQFF	TGTGCCTGGAATGTAGTTGGCAATGAGCAGTTCTTC	12	TRBV30	NA	NA	TRBJ2-1
CASSSQYSNQPQHF	TGTGCCAGTAGTTCTCAGTATAGCAATCAGCCCCAGCATTTT	14	TRBV19	once	NA	TRBJ1-5
CASRLATDLNYGYTF	TGCGCCAGCAGGCTAGCCACAGACCTCAACTATGGCTACACCTTC	15	TRBV5-1	NA	NA	TRBJ1-2
CASSLSGVGNTIYF	TGTGCCAGCAGCTTGTCAGGGGTTGGAAACACCATATATTTT	14	TRBV5-4	NA	NA	TRBJ1-3
CASSLARGIQETQYF	TGTGCCAGCAGCCTGGCGAGGGGGATACAAGAGACCCAGTACTTC	15	TRBV5-4	NA	NA	TRBJ2-5
CAWIWQGGHEQYF	TGTGCCTGGATCTGGCAGGGTGGTCACGAGCAGTACTTC	13	TRBV30	NA	NA	TRBJ2-7
CASSKMSQDTQYF	TGTGCCAGCAGCAAGATGTCACAGGATACGCAGTATTTT	13	TRBV11-2	NA	NA	TRBJ2-3